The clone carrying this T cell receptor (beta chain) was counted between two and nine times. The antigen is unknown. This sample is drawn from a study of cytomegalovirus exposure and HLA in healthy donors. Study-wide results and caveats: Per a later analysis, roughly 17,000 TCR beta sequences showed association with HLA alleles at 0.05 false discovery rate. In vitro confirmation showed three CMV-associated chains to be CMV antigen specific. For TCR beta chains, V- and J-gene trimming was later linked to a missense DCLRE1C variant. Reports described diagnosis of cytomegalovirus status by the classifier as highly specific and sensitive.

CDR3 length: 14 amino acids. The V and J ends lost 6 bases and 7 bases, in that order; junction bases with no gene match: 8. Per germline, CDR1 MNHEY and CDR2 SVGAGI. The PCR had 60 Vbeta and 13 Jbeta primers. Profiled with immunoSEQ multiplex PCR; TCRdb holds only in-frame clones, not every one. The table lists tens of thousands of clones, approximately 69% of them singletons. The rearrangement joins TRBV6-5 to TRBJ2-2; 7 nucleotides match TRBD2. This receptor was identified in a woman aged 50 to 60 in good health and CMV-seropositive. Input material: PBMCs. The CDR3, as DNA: TGTGCCAGCAGCTCTCGTCGGGGGGTCGGGGAGCTGTTTTTT. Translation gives CASSSRRGVGELFF.